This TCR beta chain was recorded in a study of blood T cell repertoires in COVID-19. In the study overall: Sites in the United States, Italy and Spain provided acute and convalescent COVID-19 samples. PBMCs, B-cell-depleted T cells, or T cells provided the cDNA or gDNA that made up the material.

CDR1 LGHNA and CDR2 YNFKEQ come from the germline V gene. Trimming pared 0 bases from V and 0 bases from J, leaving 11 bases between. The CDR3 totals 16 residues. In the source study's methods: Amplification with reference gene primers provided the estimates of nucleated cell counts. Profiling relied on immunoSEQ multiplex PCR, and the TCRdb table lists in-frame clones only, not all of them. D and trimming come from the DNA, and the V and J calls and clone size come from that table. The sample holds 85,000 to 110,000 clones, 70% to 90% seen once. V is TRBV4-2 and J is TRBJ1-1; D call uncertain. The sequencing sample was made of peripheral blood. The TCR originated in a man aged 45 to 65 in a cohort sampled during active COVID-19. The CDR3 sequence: CASSQDGIGMNTEAFF. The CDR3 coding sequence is TGTGCCAGCAGCCAAGACGGGATAGGAATGAACACTGAAGCTTTCTTT.